This is a list of T cell receptor beta chains from one sample in a study of blood T cell repertoires in COVID-19. This table comes from immunoSEQ multiplex PCR, and its TCRdb copy is limited to in-frame clones, with some not included. Of over 130,000 clones in the sample, approximately 80% were seen once. Material: PBMCs or T cells enriched from blood (not recorded which). The origin of the receptors is a man in his fifties or sixties in a cohort exposed to, infected with or recovered from COVID-19 (not recorded which). Each CDR3 is given with its conserved first and last residue. D genes are given only for firm matches. The size entry is marked missing in some rows and otherwise reads once, few, many or a size class.

TRBV30	-	-	TRBJ2-2	CAWSVNSPTGELFF	TGTGCCTGGAGTGTAAACAGTCCCACCGGGGAGCTGTTTTTT
TRBV2	TRBD2	-	TRBJ2-5	CASSELRERGETQYF	TGTGCCAGCAGTGAACTGCGGGAGAGGGGAGAGACCCAGTACTTC
TRBV10-2	-	-	TRBJ2-1	CATSAEPHPYNEQFF	TGCGCCACCAGTGCGGAGCCCCACCCTTACAATGAGCAGTTCTTC
TRBV7-9	TRBD1	once	TRBJ1-4	CASSANTRTGGEKLFF	TGTGCCAGCAGCGCGAACACCCGGACAGGGGGCGAAAAACTGTTTTTT
TRBV3-1/TRBV3-2	TRBD2	-	TRBJ2-7	CASSQDQETSGYEQYF	TGTGCCAGCAGCCAAGATCAGGAGACTAGCGGCTACGAGCAGTACTTC
TRBV30	-	-	TRBJ1-3	CALETGSSGNTIYF	TGTGCCCTGGAGACGGGGTCCTCTGGAAACACCATATATTTT
TRBV27	-	-	TRBJ1-3	CASSLSGLSSGNTIYF	TGTGCCAGCAGTTTGTCGGGACTTAGCTCTGGAAACACCATATATTTT
TRBV19	TRBD2	-	TRBJ2-1	CASSIGLAGGQFF	TGTGCCAGTAGTATAGGGCTAGCGGGAGGGCAGTTCTTC
TRBV30	-	-	TRBJ1-6	CAWTPSSYNSPLHF	TGTGCCTGGACCCCTAGCTCCTATAATTCACCCCTCCACTTT
TRBV20-1	-	-	TRBJ2-5	CSPSDSGQQETQYF	TGCAGTCCTAGTGATTCGGGACAACAAGAGACCCAGTACTTC
TRBV28	-	-	TRBJ1-2	CASSLFNYGYTF	TGTGCCAGCAGTCTCTTTAACTATGGCTACACCTTC
TRBV5-1	TRBD2	-	TRBJ2-1	CASSFSGTSGSGQFF	TGCGCCAGCAGCTTTTCTGGGACTAGCGGGAGTGGGCAGTTCTTC
TRBV5-1	-	-	TRBJ2-2	CASSLNGPGGTGELFF	TGCGCCAGCAGCTTGAACGGCCCCGGGGGCACCGGGGAGCTGTTTTTT
TRBV11-2	-	few	TRBJ1-5	CASSKESNGNQPQHF	TGTGCCAGTTCAAAGGAGTCGAACGGCAATCAGCCCCAGCATTTT
TRBV19	-	-	TRBJ2-7	CASSMNRLAEQYF	TGTGCCAGTAGTATGAACAGGTTGGCCGAGCAGTACTTC
TRBV27	TRBD1	-	TRBJ1-2	CANSLSGTGLYGYTF	TGTGCCAACAGTTTATCGGGGACAGGCCTCTATGGCTACACCTTC